This entry is about one TCR beta chain. As handled by the study authors: For nucleated cells, counts were estimated from reference gene primer amplification. The protocol was immunoSEQ multiplex PCR, while the TCRdb copy is restricted to in-frame clones and leaves out a portion. V and J calls and clone size are copied from that table; D and trimming were computed from the DNA. In the table there are under 150,000 clones, 80% to 90% of which are singletons. Trimming took off 6 bases at V and 0 bases at J, with 11 bases between the two ends. This CDR3 region has 15 residues. The germline V gene encodes CDR1 SNHLY and CDR2 FYNNEI. The sample is drawn from a study of blood T cell repertoires in COVID-19. The wider study: COVID-19 samples from acute and convalescent phases originated in the United States, Italy and Spain. PBMCs, B-cell-depleted T cells, or T cells provided the cDNA or gDNA that made up the material.

It was during active infection that Seattle patients were enrolled and then longitudinally followed. This TCR was recovered from a woman aged 55 to 70 with COVID-19, enrolled during active disease. Sequencing was performed on peripheral blood. The rearrangement links TRBV2 to TRBJ2-2, with TRBD1 as a possible D gene (5 bases). This chain's CDR3 is CASSVDIANTGELFF. In DNA, the CDR3 is TGTGCCAGCAGCGTGGACATCGCGAACACCGGGGAGCTGTTTTTT.